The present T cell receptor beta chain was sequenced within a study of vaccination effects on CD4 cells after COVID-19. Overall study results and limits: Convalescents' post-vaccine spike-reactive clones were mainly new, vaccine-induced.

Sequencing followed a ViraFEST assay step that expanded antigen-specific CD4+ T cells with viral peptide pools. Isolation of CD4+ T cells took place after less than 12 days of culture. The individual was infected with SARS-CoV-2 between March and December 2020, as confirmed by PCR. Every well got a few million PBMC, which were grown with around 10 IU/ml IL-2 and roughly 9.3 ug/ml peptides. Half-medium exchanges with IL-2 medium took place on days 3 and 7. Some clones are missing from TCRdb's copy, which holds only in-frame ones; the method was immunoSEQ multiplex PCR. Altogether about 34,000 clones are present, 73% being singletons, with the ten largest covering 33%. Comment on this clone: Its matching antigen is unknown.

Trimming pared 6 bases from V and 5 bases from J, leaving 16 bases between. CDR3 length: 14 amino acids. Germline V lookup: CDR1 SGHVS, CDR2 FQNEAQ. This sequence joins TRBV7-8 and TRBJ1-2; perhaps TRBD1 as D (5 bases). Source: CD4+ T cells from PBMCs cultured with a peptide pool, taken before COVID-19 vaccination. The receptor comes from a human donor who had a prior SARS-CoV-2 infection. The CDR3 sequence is CASRENGAQYGYTF. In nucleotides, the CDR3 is TGTGCCAGCAGAGAGAATGGGGCCCAGTATGGCTACACCTTC.